The 27 T cell receptor beta chains listed next were all sequenced from one sample in a study of T-cell reconstitution after alpha-beta-depleted transplantation in children. Library preparation (for TCRbeta) was performed with unique molecular identifiers. Via MiXCR, TCRdb re-called the PCR reads, giving one row per CDR3 protein. The sample holds a few hundred thousand distinct CDR3 sequences, about 40% seen once. This specimen consisted of PBMCs, obtained before TCRalphabeta/CD19-depleted stem cell transplant. The receptors shown here come from a girl aged 2 to 9 with aplastic anemia, due to receive a stem cell transplant.

In its sample, this clonotype was seen many times. The chain couples TRBV7-9 to TRBJ2-5; unclear D gene. Germline V lookup: CDR1 SEHNR, CDR2 FQNEAQ (reference sequence). There are 12 residues in the CDR3. Trimming took off 2 bases at V and 2 bases at J, with 3 bases between the two ends. This chain's CDR3 is CASSLIQETQYF. CDR3 in DNA: TGTGCCAGCAGCTTAATTCAAGAGACCCAGTACTTC.

There are many counts of this clonotype. V and J are TRBV24-1 and TRBJ2-3; tentatively, D is TRBD2 (6 bases). The germline gives CDR1 KGHDR, CDR2 SFDVKD. The V end lost 2 bases, the J end lost 1 base, and 9 bases lay between the germline ends. CDR3 length equals 15 residues. The CDR3 sequence is CATSDYGTGTDTQYF. CDR3 sequence (DNA): TGTGCCACCAGTGATTATGGGACTGGCACAGATACGCAGTATTTT.

The chain links TRBV30 to TRBJ2-5; possibly TRBD2 for D (6 bases). Germline V CDR1 and CDR2: GTSNPN, SVGIG (reference sequence). The length of the CDR3 is 14 residues. V dropped 2 bases and J dropped 5 bases, with 15 bases sitting between them. DNA of the CDR3: TGTGCCTGGAGTAAACCGTCGGGGAGGGAGACCCAGTACTTC. Amino acid sequence: CAWSKPSGRETQYF.

V and J are TRBV7-9 and TRBJ1-2, with D possibly matching TRBD1 (5 bases). The germline V gene encodes CDR1 SEHNR and CDR2 FQNEAQ (reference sequence). CDR3 length: 16 residues. Trimming stripped 2 bases from V and 3 bases from J, with 16 bases between. Here the CDR3 reads CASSLFGGSSDYGYTF. For the CDR3, the DNA is TGTGCCAGCAGCTTATTTGGGGGTTCTAGTGACTATGGCTACACCTTC.

This clonotype was found a few times. This chain connects TRBV9 to TRBJ2-3; 7 bases agree with TRBD2. V shed 0 bases and J 2 bases; nucleotides not matched to a gene: 3. Per germline, CDR1 SGDLS and CDR2 YYNGEE. The CDR3 length is 15 residues. Here the CDR3 reads CASSVAGRPTDTQYF. The CDR3 DNA is TGTGCCAGCAGCGTAGCCGGGAGGCCCACAGATACGCAGTATTTT. The entire variable domain, with the rest obtained from reference TRBV9 and TRBJ2-3, is as follows: DSGVTQTPKHLITATGQRVTLRCSPRSGDLSVYWYQQSLDQGLQFLIQYYNGEERAKGNILERFSAQQFPDLHSELNLSSLELGDSALYFCASSVAGRPTDTQYFGPGTRLTVL.

J is TRBJ2-3 and V is TRBV20-1; D ambiguous. The germline V gene encodes CDR1 DFQATT and CDR2 SNEGSKA (reference sequence). There are 15 residues in the CDR3. Trimming cost V 5 bases and J 0 bases, with 15 bases left between them. The CDR3 sequence: CSAQPRAQSTDTQYF. The CDR3 DNA is TGCAGTGCTCAACCTCGGGCACAGAGCACAGATACGCAGTATTTT.

V gene TRBV5-1 combines with J gene TRBJ2-7; a possible D gene is TRBD1 (5 bases). The germline CDR1 and CDR2 sequences are SGHRS and YFSETQ. The CDR3 loop spans 16 amino acids. The V and J ends lost 1 base and 2 bases respectively, with 16 bases between them. The CDR3 sequence is CASSLSDTGPTYEQYF. CDR3 sequence (DNA): TGCGCCAGCAGCTTGTCGGATACAGGCCCTACCTACGAGCAGTACTTC.

This clonotype has a count of ten or more. The chain is built from TRBV3-1 and TRBJ2-2; 7 bases are a match to TRBD1. V lost 4 bases to trimming and J lost 1 base; unmatched junction nucleotides: 3. Germline CDR1 reads LGHDT; CDR2 reads YNNKEL (reference sequence). The CDR3 sequence is 15 residues long. The CDR3 DNA reads as TGTGCCAGCAGCCTGTGGACAGGGAACACCGGGGAGCTGTTTTTT. It is translated as CASSLWTGNTGELFF.

In this sample, this clonotype turned up once. The chain carries TRBV10-3 and TRBJ1-4, with D possibly being TRBD1 (5 bases). Deletions cut 5 bases from V and 4 bases from J, with 8 bases between. Looked up from germline, CDR1 is ENHRY and CDR2 is SYGVKD. CDR3 size: 13 residues. The CDR3 DNA follows: TGTGCCATCAGTACAGGCAGTAATGAAAAACTGTTTTTT. Translated, it gives CAISTGSNEKLFF.

The chain recombines TRBV28 with TRBJ1-1, with a weak D call TRBD1 (5 bases). Germline loops: CDR1 MDHEN, CDR2 SYDVKM. The V end lost 6 bases, the J end lost 2 bases, and 19 bases lay between the germline ends. This CDR3 has 16 amino acids. CDR3 bases: TGTGCCAGCAGCCAGATTAGGGGAATTCGCAACACTGAAGCTTTCTTT. Its protein product is CASSQIRGIRNTEAFF.

The chain joins TRBV29-1 to TRBJ1-4; weak D call: TRBD1 (6 bases). The V end lost 6 bases, the J end lost 3 bases, and 11 bases lay between the germline ends. Per germline, CDR1 SQVTM and CDR2 ANQGSEA. The CDR3 covers 13 residues. The CDR3 DNA sequence: TGCAGCGTGGGAGGGGGACCTAATGAAAAACTGTTTTTT. This encodes CSVGGGPNEKLFF.

The rearrangement uses TRBV11-2 and TRBJ2-3; 10 bases agree with TRBD2. Germline V gene lookup returns CDR1 SGHAT and CDR2 FQNNGV. Trimming removed 4 bases from V and 6 bases from J; junction bases left unmatched: 7. CDR3 length: 15 amino acids. The CDR3 protein is CASSSKREGLDTQYF. CDR3 nucleotides: TGTGCCAGCAGCTCCAAGCGGGAGGGCCTCGATACGCAGTATTTT.

This chain uses TRBV29-1 with TRBJ2-1, with TRBD2 matching 13 bases. This CDR3 is built from 14 residues. Per germline, CDR1 SQVTM and CDR2 ANQGSEA. Trimming took 7 bases from V and 8 from J; bases not matched to a gene: 8. CDR3 protein: CSALRLAGGHEQFF. The CDR3 nucleotides read TGCAGCGCCCTTCGACTAGCGGGGGGTCATGAGCAGTTCTTC.

This clonotype showed up many times. The rearrangement joins TRBV6-5 to TRBJ1-2; D remains unclear. This CDR3 region has 13 residues. Germline assignment: CDR1 MNHEY and CDR2 SVGAGI. Trimming left V 0 bases short and J 6 bases short, with 8 bases between. The CDR3 protein is CASSYSRGNGYTF. Written as DNA, the CDR3 is TGTGCCAGCAGTTACTCGAGAGGGAATGGCTACACCTTC.

This clonotype was seen repeatedly, ten times or more. V and J are TRBV6-6 and TRBJ2-5, with D tentatively TRBD1 or TRBD2 (5 bases each). V gave up 2 bases and J gave up 7 bases, with 11 bases separating them. Per the germline V gene, CDR1 is MNHNY and CDR2 is SVGAGI (reference sequence). This CDR3 spans 13 amino acids. The DNA of the CDR3 is TGTGCCAGCAGTTACGCAACGAGGGGGACCCAGTACTTC. This sequence encodes CASSYATRGTQYF.

The rearrangement joins TRBV2 to TRBJ2-1; 8 bases line up with TRBD2. The germline V gene encodes CDR1 SNHLY and CDR2 FYNNEI. V was pared by 1 base and J by 8 bases, with 7 bases of the junction left unmatched. The CDR3 is 15 residues long. Written as DNA, the CDR3 is TGTGCCAGCAGTGAAGGGGCGGGAGGTAGCCATGAGCAGTTCTTC. It specifies CASSEGAGGSHEQFF.

The chain uses TRBV10-2 and TRBJ1-3; possibly TRBD1 for D (5 bases). V lost 10 bases, J lost 8 bases, and 18 bases lay in between. CDR1 WSHSY and CDR2 SAAADI come from the germline V gene. CDR3 length: 13 residues. The CDR3 region is CAIKAGGTDTIYF. DNA of the CDR3: TGCGCCATCAAGGCGGGGGGTACGGACACCATATATTTT.

This clonotype was seen a few times. The V and J genes are TRBV29-1 and TRBJ2-1, with 11 nucleotides matching TRBD2. V was clipped by 2 bases and J by 8 bases; unmatched bases: 5. The CDR3 contains 14 residues. Germline CDR1 reads SQVTM; CDR2 reads ANQGSEA. DNA for the CDR3: TGCAGCGTTGAAATAGCGGGAGGGAGGGATGAGCAGTTCTTC. Protein sequence: CSVEIAGGRDEQFF.

The chain recombines TRBV7-2 with TRBJ1-5; D not certain. Trimming removed 5 bases from V and 6 bases from J, with 8 bases in between. CDR3 length: 12 amino acids. The germline V gene encodes CDR1 SGHTA and CDR2 FQGNSA. The CDR3 loop is CASSQRGQPQHF. The CDR3 DNA reads TGTGCCAGCAGCCAACGAGGTCAGCCCCAGCATTTT.

The chain employs TRBV6-1 and TRBJ2-5, with D hard to call. This CDR3 spans 16 amino acids. V lost 1 base and J 5 bases, leaving 17 bases between the germline ends. Germline CDR1 and CDR2: MNHNS and SASEGT. The CDR3 protein is CASSEGARSSTETQYF. The CDR3 DNA reads as TGTGCCAGCAGTGAAGGTGCAAGGAGTTCAACGGAGACCCAGTACTTC.

This clonotype was seen ten or more times. V usage is TRBV7-2 and J usage is TRBJ1-5; tentatively, D is TRBD1 (5 bases). V gave up 2 bases and J gave up 6 bases, with 8 bases separating them. The CDR3 totals 13 residues. CDR1 and CDR2 from the germline V gene are SGHTA and FQGNSA. In DNA form, the CDR3 reads TGTGCCAGCAGCTTACGGAGGGGTCAGCCCCAGCATTTT. Its protein product is CASSLRRGQPQHF. Full variable domain (rest looked up from reference TRBV7-2 and TRBJ1-5): GAGVSQSPSNKVTEKGKDVELRCDPISGHTALYWYRQSLGQGLEFLIYFQGNSAPDKSGLPSDRFSAERTGGSVSTLTIQRTQQEDSAVYLCASSLRRGQPQHFGDGTRLSIL.

This clonotype was picked up many times. The chain has TRBV29-1 and TRBJ1-1; weak D call: TRBD1 (5 bases). Looked up from germline, CDR1 is SQVTM and CDR2 is ANQGSEA. The CDR3 spans 12 residues. Trimming pared 4 bases from V and 1 base from J, leaving 7 bases between. The DNA of the CDR3 is TGCAGCGTTGGACAGTCGAACACTGAAGCTTTCTTT. It yields the protein CSVGQSNTEAFF.

The V call is TRBV10-3, the J call TRBJ1-3; TRBD1 is a possible D gene (5 bases). This CDR3 contains 14 residues. Trimming removed 4 bases at V and 8 bases at J, with 15 bases between. CDR1 is ENHRY and CDR2 is SYGVKD in the germline V gene. CDR3 DNA sequence: TGTGCCATCAGTGGCTCCCCGGGACGGGACACCATATATTTT. This codes for CAISGSPGRDTIYF.

V and J are TRBV15 and TRBJ2-5, with D maybe TRBD2 (5 bases). Trimming left V 4 bases short and J 5 bases short, with 11 bases between. The V gene's germline CDR1 is LNHNV and CDR2 YYDKDF (reference sequence). There are 13 residues in the CDR3. The CDR3 protein is CATSKAVRETQYF. The CDR3 DNA is TGTGCCACCAGCAAAGCGGTTCGGGAGACCCAGTACTTC.

The chain employs TRBV7-9 and TRBJ1-5; D ambiguous. The V and J ends lost 8 bases and 6 bases respectively, with 20 bases between them. The CDR3 covers 15 residues. The germline V gene encodes CDR1 SEHNR and CDR2 FQNEAQ (reference sequence). The CDR3 reads CASGLGHREAQPQHF. CDR3 nucleotides: TGTGCCAGCGGCCTAGGGCACCGGGAAGCTCAGCCCCAGCATTTT.

The chain uses TRBV7-2 and TRBJ2-3; D is uncertain. Germline CDR1 reads SGHTA; CDR2 reads FQGNSA. V was shortened by 1 base and J by 0 bases, with 5 bases between the two germline ends. This CDR3 has 14 amino acids. DNA for the CDR3: TGTGCCAGCAGCTTAGTCATTAGCACAGATACGCAGTATTTT. Amino acids: CASSLVISTDTQYF.

The rearrangement joins TRBV29-1 to TRBJ2-5, with D unclear. Germline-derived CDR1 and CDR2 are SQVTM and ANQGSEA. Trimming cost V 5 bases and J 0 bases, with 7 bases left between them. The length of the CDR3 is 12 residues. The CDR3 DNA is TGCAGCGTTTCCGGCTACCAAGAGACCCAGTACTTC. Translation: CSVSGYQETQYF.